The entry below gives a single T cell receptor (beta chain) sequence along with its context. These data belong to a study of OX40 agonist ivuxolimab in advanced cancers. This CDR3 is built from 17 residues. Germline V gene data show CDR1 as SGHTA and CDR2 as FQGTGA. V was clipped by 4 bases and J by 6 bases; unmatched bases: 13. The protocol was immunoSEQ multiplex PCR, while the TCRdb copy is restricted to in-frame clones and leaves out a portion. Among roughly 30,000 clones listed, roughly 90% were seen once. This receptor was identified in an adult with an advanced solid tumor such as melanoma, head and neck, liver or kidney cancer. V usage is TRBV7-3 and J usage is TRBJ2-3; 10 bases are a match to TRBD1. The starting material was CD4+ or CD8+ T cells sorted from blood, obtained in a trial of the OX40 agonist ivuxolimab. In DNA, the CDR3 is TGTGCCAGCAGCTCCCTGGGGACAGGGGCCAAGGTGGATACGCAGTATTTT. This translates into CASSSLGTGAKVDTQYF. Looking up the rest from reference TRBV7-3 and TRBJ2-3 gives the full variable domain: GAGVSQTPSNKVTEKGKYVELRCDPISGHTALYWYRQSLGQGPEFLIYFQGTGAADDSGLPNDRFFAVRPEGSVSTLKIQRTERGDSAVYLCASSSLGTGAKVDTQYFGPGTRLTVL.